Each of the 16 T cell receptor beta chains below was sequenced from the same sample in a study of cytomegalovirus exposure and HLA in healthy donors. The PCR employed 60 Vbeta primers together with 13 Jbeta primers. Clones were read by immunoSEQ multiplex PCR, and TCRdb kept only the in-frame ones, dropping some. The record lists about 77,000 clones, of which the ten most abundant hold roughly 15%. Material: PBMCs. The receptors originated from a man aged 50 to 60 in good health and CMV-seropositive.

The gene calls are TRBV27 and TRBJ2-1; TRBD1 agrees at 8 bases. CDR1 is MNHEY, CDR2 SMNVEV, per germline (reference sequence). The CDR3 has 15 amino acids. The ends lost 4 bases at V and 7 bases at J; junction bases unmatched: 9. CDR3 loop: CASSSGQGPQNEQFF. The DNA of the CDR3 is TGTGCCAGCAGTTCCGGACAGGGACCTCAAAATGAGCAGTTCTTC.

The gene calls are TRBV5-1 and TRBJ2-2; 8 bases fit TRBD1. Germline CDR1 reads SGHRS; CDR2 reads YFSETQ. Losses at the gene ends were 5 bases for V and 3 bases for J; bases not matched to a gene: 6. The CDR3 runs 15 residues. Here the CDR3 DNA reads TGCGCCAGCAGTTACGACAGGGGTGACACCGGGGAGCTGTTTTTT. Translated, it gives CASSYDRGDTGELFF.

The CDR3 region has the DNA TGTGCCAGCAGCTGGGGACAGGGGGATGGCTACACCTTC. Translation gives CASSWGQGDGYTF. The chain has TRBV27 and TRBJ1-2, with 11 positions matching TRBD1. Germline-derived CDR1 and CDR2 are MNHEY and SMNVEV (reference sequence). The CDR3 extends over 13 amino acids. V lost 6 bases to trimming and J lost 6 bases; unmatched junction nucleotides: 3.

The V call is TRBV19, the J call TRBJ2-7; 7 bases line up with TRBD2. Germline V CDR1 and CDR2: LNHDA, SQIVND (reference sequence). V gave up 6 bases and J gave up 5 bases; unmatched junction bases: 7. CDR3 length equals 13 residues. The CDR3 DNA follows: TGTGCCAGTAGCCGATGGGGGGGGGACGAGCAGTACGTC. Amino acid sequence: CASSRWGGDEQYV.

V gene TRBV19 combines with J gene TRBJ1-2; 8 nucleotides align to TRBD1. This CDR3 has 13 amino acids. Germline assignment: CDR1 LNHDA and CDR2 SQIVND (reference sequence). V lost 5 bases and J lost 8; bases outside the gene matches: 7. CDR3 nucleotides: TGTGCCAGTAGTTCCCTCGACAGGGGAGGCTACACCTTC. Its translation: CASSSLDRGGYTF.

The CDR3 loop reads CASSGGGGREQYF. The CDR3 DNA is TGTGCCAGCAGCGGGGGGGGCGGGAGGGAGCAGTACTTC. The chain employs TRBV9 and TRBJ2-7; 8 bases map to TRBD2. The germline V gene encodes CDR1 SGDLS and CDR2 YYNGEE. With 3 bases clipped from V and 7 bases from J, the junction kept 6 bases outside the gene matches. This CDR3 contains 13 residues. Variable domain in full (rest from reference TRBV9 and TRBJ2-7): DSGVTQTPKHLITATGQRVTLRCSPRSGDLSVYWYQQSLDQGLQFLIQYYNGEERAKGNILERFSAQQFPDLHSELNLSSLELGDSALYFCASSGGGGREQYFGPGTRLTVT.

The gene calls are TRBV19 and TRBJ1-5; no clear D gene. Trimming shortened V by 4 bases and J by 4 bases, and 11 bases separated the two germline ends. Germline lookup yields CDR1 LNHDA and CDR2 SQIVND (reference sequence). The length of the CDR3 is 14 residues. The CDR3 loop is CASSREEGNQPQHF. The CDR3, as DNA: TGTGCCAGTAGTAGAGAAGAGGGAAATCAGCCCCAGCATTTT.

The chain recombines TRBV5-6 with TRBJ2-7, with 7 bases that match TRBD2. The V segment lost 0 bases and the J segment 5 bases; nucleotides outside the gene matches: 5. The V gene's germline CDR1 is SGHDT and CDR2 YYEEEE. The CDR3 consists of 14 residues. The CDR3 loop reads CASSLGVSGNEQYF. The CDR3 DNA is TGTGCCAGCAGCTTGGGCGTGAGCGGGAACGAGCAGTACTTC.

This chain uses TRBV5-1 with TRBJ2-3; TRBD2 might be the D (5 bases). The germline V gene encodes CDR1 SGHRS and CDR2 YFSETQ. The V end was cut by 1 base, the J end by 1 base, with 7 bases between. CDR3 length: 14 amino acids. CDR3 sequence reads: CASSLLRGTDTQYF. CDR3 sequence (DNA): TGCGCCAGCAGCTTGCTGCGGGGCACAGATACGCAGTATTTT.

V gene TRBV30 combines with J gene TRBJ1-1, with TRBD1 matching 7 bases. CDR3 length equals 13 residues. Germline-derived CDR1 and CDR2 are GTSNPN and SVGIG (reference sequence). V gave up 3 bases and J gave up 8 bases; unmatched junction bases: 9. The CDR3 nucleotides are TGTGCCTGGAGCCAGGTTGAGGGACAGGAAGCTTTCTTT. Its translation: CAWSQVEGQEAFF.

This sequence joins TRBV13 and TRBJ2-1; 8 nucleotides match TRBD1. The CDR3 is 15 residues long. Germline-derived CDR1 and CDR2 are PRHDT and FYEKMQ (reference sequence). V dropped 6 bases and J dropped 10; count of bases not matched to a gene: 14. CDR3 region: CASSPTTGETDEQFF. CDR3 nucleotide sequence: TGTGCCAGCAGTCCGACGACAGGGGAAACTGACGAGCAGTTCTTC. The variable domain in full, completed from reference TRBV13 and TRBJ2-1, reads AAGVIQSPRHLIKEKRETATLKCYPIPRHDTVYWYQQGPGQDPQFLISFYEKMQSDKGSIPDRFSAQQFSDYHSELNMSSLELGDSALYFCASSPTTGETDEQFFGPGTRLTVL.

The chain couples TRBV11-2 to TRBJ2-3; possibly TRBD1 for D (5 bases). Germline CDR1 and CDR2: SGHAT and FQNNGV. Between the trimmed V and J ends, which lost 8 bases and 2 bases, there was a span of 5 bases. The CDR3 length is 11 residues. Here the CDR3 DNA reads TGTGCCAGCGGGGCCACAGATACGCAGTATTTT. As protein: CASGATDTQYF.

This chain links TRBV7-8 with TRBJ2-2; D uncertain. The germline gives CDR1 SGHVS, CDR2 FQNEAQ. This CDR3 is 15 amino acids long. The germline V and J ends were trimmed by 2 bases and 1 base, with 8 bases remaining between them. The CDR3 DNA follows: TGTGCCAGCAGCTTAACGGAGAAGAACACCGGGGAGCTGTTTTTT. Translation gives CASSLTEKNTGELFF.

This chain uses TRBV4-1 with TRBJ1-2, with 7 nucleotides matching TRBD1. After removal of 0 bases from V and 5 bases from J, the junction contained 18 bases not matched to a gene. CDR3 length equals 19 residues. Germline-derived CDR1 and CDR2 are MGHRA and YSYEKL. CDR3 loop: CASSQDKDGTESIRYGYTF. The DNA for the CDR3 is TGCGCCAGCAGCCAAGATAAGGACGGGACAGAGAGTATCCGGTATGGCTACACCTTC.

This rearrangement joins TRBV9 to TRBJ1-1; no reliable D call. Looked up from germline, CDR1 is SGDLS and CDR2 is YYNGEE. Trimming cost V 4 bases and J 3 bases, with 16 bases left between them. CDR3 length equals 15 residues. The CDR3 DNA sequence: TGTGCCAGCAGCCCTAGTTGGCAGCTTTACACTGAAGCTTTCTTT. Amino acids: CASSPSWQLYTEAFF.

The V gene is TRBV9, the J gene TRBJ2-4; tentatively, D is TRBD1 (6 bases). Germline V gene data show CDR1 as SGDLS and CDR2 as YYNGEE. The CDR3 extends over 12 amino acids. V lost 1 base and J lost 10, with 9 bases in between. The CDR3 DNA follows: TGTGCCAGCAGCGTAACAGGGCGGATTCAGTACTTC. It is translated as CASSVTGRIQYF.